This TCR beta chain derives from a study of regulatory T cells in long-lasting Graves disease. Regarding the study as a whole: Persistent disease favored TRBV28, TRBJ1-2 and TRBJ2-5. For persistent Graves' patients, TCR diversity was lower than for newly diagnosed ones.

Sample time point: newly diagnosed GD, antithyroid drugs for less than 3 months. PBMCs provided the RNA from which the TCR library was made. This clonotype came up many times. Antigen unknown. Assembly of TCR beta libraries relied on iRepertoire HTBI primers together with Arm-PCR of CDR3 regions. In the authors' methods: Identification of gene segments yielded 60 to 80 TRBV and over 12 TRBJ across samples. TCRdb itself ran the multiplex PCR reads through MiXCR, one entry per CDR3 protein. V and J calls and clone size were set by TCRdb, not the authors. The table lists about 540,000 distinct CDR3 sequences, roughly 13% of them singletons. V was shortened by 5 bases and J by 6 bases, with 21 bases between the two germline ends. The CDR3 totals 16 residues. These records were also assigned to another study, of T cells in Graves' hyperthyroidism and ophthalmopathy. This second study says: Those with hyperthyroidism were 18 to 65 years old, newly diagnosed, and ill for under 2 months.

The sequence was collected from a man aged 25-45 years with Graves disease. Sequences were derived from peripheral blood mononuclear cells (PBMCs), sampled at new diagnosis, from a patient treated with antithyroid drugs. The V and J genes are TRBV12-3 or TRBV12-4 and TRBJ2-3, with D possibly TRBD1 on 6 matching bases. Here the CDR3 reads CASSGQKDSLRDTQYF. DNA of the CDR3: TGTGCCAGCAGTGGACAGAAGGACTCTCTGCGGGATACGCAGTATTTT.